This TCR beta chain came from a study of neurological immune-mediated disorders. This clonotype was counted ten times or more. The sorted libraries drew on over 900,000 T cells that were CD4+ or CD8+. MiXCR was run by TCRdb on the 5' RACE reads, yielding one entry per CDR3 protein. The profile shows tens of thousands of distinct CDR3 sequences, 3.5% to 4% of them singletons. CDR1 is SGHRS and CDR2 is YFSETQ in the germline V gene. The CDR3 is 17 amino acids. Trimming took 4 bases from V and 5 from J; bases not matched to a gene: 14. Sequencing was performed on CD4+ T cells from blood. The TCR sequence derives from a middle-aged woman with multiple sclerosis. The V and J genes are TRBV5-1 and TRBJ1-2; TRBD1 matches 10 bases. CDR3: CASSRSTAGTGVYGYTF. The CDR3 DNA reads as TGCGCCAGCAGCCGAAGTACGGCCGGGACAGGGGTTTATGGCTACACCTTC.